The 17 T cell receptor beta chains listed next were all sequenced from one sample in a study of OX40 agonist ivuxolimab in advanced cancers. Clones were sequenced by immunoSEQ multiplex PCR, and TCRdb holds only the in-frame ones, with some missing. Of tens of thousands of clones listed, roughly 91% were seen once; the top ten hold around 0.35%. Sequencing used CD4+ or CD8+ T cells sorted from blood, obtained in a trial of the OX40 agonist ivuxolimab. All receptors derive from an adult with an advanced solid tumor such as melanoma, head and neck, liver or kidney cancer.

The chain joins TRBV5-1 to TRBJ2-1; the match to TRBD1 covers 8 bases. The CDR3 has 15 amino acids. Looked up from germline, CDR1 is SGHRS and CDR2 is YFSETQ. Losses at the gene ends were 3 bases for V and 2 bases for J; bases not matched to a gene: 4. The CDR3 DNA reads TGCGCCAGCAGCTCGCAGGGGGCTACCTACAATGAGCAGTTCTTC. It specifies CASSSQGATYNEQFF.

This clone was detected a few times. The V and J genes are TRBV5-1 and TRBJ1-1; D is unresolved. V lost 6 bases and J lost 0, with 9 bases in between. Germline CDR1 is SGHRS and CDR2 is YFSETQ. The CDR3 spans 13 residues. The CDR3 protein is CASTDGLNTEAFF. The CDR3 region has the DNA TGCGCCAGCACGGACGGATTGAACACTGAAGCTTTCTTT.

The chain is built from TRBV6-5 and TRBJ1-2, with D uncertain. Germline assignment: CDR1 MNHEY and CDR2 SVGAGI. This CDR3 has 14 residues. Trimming stripped 5 bases from V and 2 bases from J, with 12 bases between. CDR3 DNA sequence: TGTGCCAGCAGTGAACCCGGAAACAACTATGGCTACACCTTC. This sequence encodes CASSEPGNNYGYTF.

This chain uses TRBV18 with TRBJ1-1; 10 nucleotides agree with TRBD1. The CDR3 has 13 residues. The V segment lost 5 bases and the J segment 6 bases; nucleotides outside the gene matches: 3. The V gene's germline CDR1 is KGHSH and CDR2 LQKENI. This CDR3 reads CASSTGQGAEAFF. For the CDR3, the DNA is TGTGCCAGCTCAACCGGACAGGGGGCTGAAGCTTTCTTT.

This chain links TRBV7-8 with TRBJ2-7; 7 bases align to TRBD2. J was trimmed by 2 bases and V by 2 bases; bases with no gene match: 6. Germline assignment: CDR1 SGHVS and CDR2 FQNEAQ. The CDR3 has 15 amino acids. The CDR3 region has the DNA TGTGCCAGCAGCTTATTACCGGGGGGAACCTACGAGCAGTACGTC. Translation gives CASSLLPGGTYEQYV.

This chain uses TRBV7-2 with TRBJ2-7; 8 bases match TRBD2. The germline V gene encodes CDR1 SGHTA and CDR2 FQGNSA. Trimming cost V 5 bases and J 4 bases; bases outside gene matches: 13. The CDR3 loop spans 16 amino acids. The CDR3 region has the DNA TGTGCCAGCAGCCCCGATAGCGGGGCATCTCTATACGAGCAGTACTTC. It specifies CASSPDSGASLYEQYF. Together with reference TRBV7-2 and TRBJ2-7, the CDR3 gives the full variable domain: GAGVSQSPSNKVTEKGKDVELRCDPISGHTALYWYRQSLGQGLEFLIYFQGNSAPDKSGLPSDRFSAERTGGSVSTLTIQRTQQEDSAVYLCASSPDSGASLYEQYFGPGTRLTVT.

J is TRBJ2-5 and V is TRBV5-1, with 11 nucleotides matching TRBD2. Germline assignment: CDR1 SGHRS and CDR2 YFSETQ. This CDR3 spans 19 amino acids. J gave up 1 base and V 4 bases, and 15 bases lay outside the gene matches. The CDR3 loop is CASSPGIAGGAVIQETQYF. The DNA of the CDR3 is TGCGCCAGCAGCCCCGGGATAGCGGGGGGGGCGGTGATCCAAGAGACCCAGTACTTC.

This chain joins TRBV2 and TRBJ2-2, with D possibly being TRBD1 or TRBD2 (5 bases each). Per the germline V gene, CDR1 is SNHLY and CDR2 is FYNNEI. This CDR3 contains 15 residues. V was cut by 7 bases and J by 0 bases, with 12 bases left in between. The CDR3 protein is CASNRDGANTGELFF. Written as DNA, the CDR3 is TGTGCCAGCAACCGGGACGGTGCGAACACCGGGGAGCTGTTTTTT. The full variable domain, rest sourced from reference TRBV2 and TRBJ2-2, is EPEVTQTPSHQVTQMGQEVILRCVPISNHLYFYWYRQILGQKVEFLVSFYNNEISEKSEIFDDQFSVERPDGSNFTLKIRSTKLEDSAMYFCASNRDGANTGELFFGEGSRLTVL.

This clone showed up just once. The genes are TRBV5-1 and TRBJ2-5; no clear D gene. Trimming removed 4 bases at V and 5 bases at J, with 9 bases between. Germline V gene data show CDR1 as SGHRS and CDR2 as YFSETQ. CDR3 length equals 12 residues. The CDR3 reads CASSTSTETQYF. In DNA, the CDR3 is TGCGCCAGCAGCACTTCCACGGAGACCCAGTACTTC.

V gene TRBV5-1 combines with J gene TRBJ1-6, with D hard to call. The CDR3 is 15 residues long. Germline lookup yields CDR1 SGHRS and CDR2 YFSETQ. V was pared by 4 bases and J by 5 bases, with 13 bases between. CDR3 nucleotide sequence: TGCGCCAGCAGCAGGGCAGGCGGGGATAATTCACCCCTCCACTTT. It encodes CASSRAGGDNSPLHF. Based on the CDR3 plus reference TRBV5-1 and TRBJ1-6, the full variable domain is KAGVTQTPRYLIKTRGQQVTLSCSPISGHRSVSWYQQTPGQGLQFLFEYFSETQRNKGNFPGRFSGRQFSNSRSEMNVSTLELGDSALYLCASSRAGGDNSPLHFGNGTRLTVT.

This chain joins TRBV10-3 and TRBJ1-4; TRBD1 might be the D (5 bases). This CDR3 is built from 13 residues. The germline V and J ends were trimmed by 8 bases and 7 bases, with 14 bases remaining between them. CDR1 is ENHRY and CDR2 is SYGVKD in the germline V gene. The CDR3 coding sequence is TGTGCCATCCACTTAGGGGCGCCTGAAAAACTGTTTTTT. The encoded protein is CAIHLGAPEKLFF.

V usage is TRBV9 and J usage is TRBJ2-1, with D hard to call. CDR1 SGDLS and CDR2 YYNGEE come from the germline V gene. CDR3 length equals 14 residues. V lost 4 bases and J lost 0, with 8 bases in between. The CDR3 nucleotides are TGTGCCAGCAGCCTCAGAAACTCCTACAATGAGCAGTTCTTC. Its translation: CASSLRNSYNEQFF.

This chain joins TRBV7-3 and TRBJ1-2; 8 nucleotides agree with TRBD1. V gave up 5 bases and J gave up 8 bases; unmatched junction bases: 7. Germline loops: CDR1 SGHTA, CDR2 FQGTGA. This CDR3 is 13 amino acids long. In nucleotides, the CDR3 is TGTGCCAGCAGCCCAGGACAGGGTACGGGCTACACCTTC. Amino acids: CASSPGQGTGYTF.

The V call is TRBV28, the J call TRBJ2-1; TRBD2 is a possible D gene (6 bases). The germline V and J ends were trimmed by 6 bases and 2 bases, with 14 bases remaining between them. The germline gives CDR1 MDHEN, CDR2 SYDVKM. The CDR3 has 15 amino acids. The CDR3 sequence is CASSTGTGAYNEQFF. The DNA of the CDR3 is TGTGCCAGCAGCACCGGGACGGGGGCCTACAATGAGCAGTTCTTC.

This chain links TRBV9 with TRBJ2-3, with 8 bases identical to TRBD1. Germline values: CDR1 SGDLS, CDR2 YYNGEE. V was pared by 3 bases and J by 2 bases, with 8 bases of the junction left unmatched. The CDR3 contains 16 residues. CDR3 nucleotides: TGTGCCAGCAGCGCCAGACAGGGGTCCTCCACAGATACGCAGTATTTT. Protein: CASSARQGSSTDTQYF.

This rearrangement joins TRBV7-3 to TRBJ2-1; unclear D gene. The CDR3 length is 13 residues. With 4 bases removed from V and 4 bases from J, the gap between germline ends came to 8 bases. Germline V gives CDR1 SGHTA, CDR2 FQGTGA. CDR3 bases: TGTGCCAGCAGCTGGCAGAGTTACAATGAGCAGTTCTTC. The encoded protein is CASSWQSYNEQFF.

V gene TRBV6-5 combines with J gene TRBJ1-1; 9 nucleotides match TRBD1. The CDR3 extends over 14 amino acids. With V trimmed by 6 bases and J by 1 base, 3 bases remained unmatched. Per germline, CDR1 MNHEY and CDR2 SVGAGI. DNA of the CDR3: TGTGCCAGCAGACAGGGGGCTTCGAACACTGAAGCTTTCTTT. Translating it yields CASRQGASNTEAFF.